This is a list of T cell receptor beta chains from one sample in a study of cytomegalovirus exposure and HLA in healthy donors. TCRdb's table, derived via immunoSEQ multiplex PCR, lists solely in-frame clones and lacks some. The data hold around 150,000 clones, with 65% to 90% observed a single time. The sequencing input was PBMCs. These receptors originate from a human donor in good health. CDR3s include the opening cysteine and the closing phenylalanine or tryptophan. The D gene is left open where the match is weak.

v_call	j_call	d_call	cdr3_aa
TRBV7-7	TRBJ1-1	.	CASSLGQNTEAFF
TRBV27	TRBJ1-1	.	CASSLWQNTEAFF
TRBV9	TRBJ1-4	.	CASSVAAGQLNEKLFF
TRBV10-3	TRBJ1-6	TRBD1	CAIGDSRLFSPLHF
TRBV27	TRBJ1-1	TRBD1	CASRPWDSGGEAFF
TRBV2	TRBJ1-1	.	CASRGGNLNTEAFF
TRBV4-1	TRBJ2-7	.	CASSPGRRGENEQYF
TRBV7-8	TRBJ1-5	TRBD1	CASSQGTGPHQPQHF
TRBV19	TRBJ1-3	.	CASSYIRNTIYF
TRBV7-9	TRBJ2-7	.	CASSPRGYEQYF
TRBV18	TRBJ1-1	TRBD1	CASSGQGTEAFF
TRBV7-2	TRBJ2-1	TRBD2	CASSLSALGTSYYNEQFF
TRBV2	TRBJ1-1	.	CASSELGGTKTEAFF
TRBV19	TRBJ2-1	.	CASSINYEQFF
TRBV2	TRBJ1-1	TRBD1	CASRGTGGGVAFF
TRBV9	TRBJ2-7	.	CASSVDEGSVPYEQYF
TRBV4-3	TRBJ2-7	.	CASSQEIAASLSYEQYF
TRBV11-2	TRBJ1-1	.	CASSLEWALGNTEAFF
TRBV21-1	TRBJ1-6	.	CASSAVNQLSTPLHF
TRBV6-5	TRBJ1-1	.	CASSSQLFTEAFF
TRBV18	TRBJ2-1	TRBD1	CASSPPSGTGGYENEQFF
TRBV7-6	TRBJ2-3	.	CASSNSQGTDTQYF
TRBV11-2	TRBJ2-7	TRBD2	CASRPSGGAYEQYF
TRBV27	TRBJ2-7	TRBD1	CASSFTYGTGGYEQYF
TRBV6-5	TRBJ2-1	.	CASSYPSTGEQFF
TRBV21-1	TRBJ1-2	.	CASSHDVGAGANYGYTF